A selection of T cell receptor beta chains follows, all from one sample in a study of blood T cell repertoires in COVID-19. Data came from immunoSEQ multiplex PCR; TCRdb stores just in-frame clones and leaves some out. Of approximately 140,000 clones listed, 80% to 90% were seen once; the top ten hold around 6.1%. Sequencing used peripheral blood. All receptors come from a man at least 80 years old with acute or convalescent COVID-19. Both conserved end residues are part of each CDR3. D genes are given only for firm matches. Where a row states a size, it is once, few, many or the class of an expanded clone; other rows omit it.

j_call | v_call | clone_size | d_call | cdr3_aa | cdr3_nt
TRBJ1-4 | TRBV5-1 | once | - | CASSFGTSNEKLFF | TGCGCCAGCAGCTTCGGTACTTCCAATGAAAAACTGTTTTTT
TRBJ2-2 | TRBV20-1 | - | - | CSASRGSGELFF | TGCAGTGCTAGTCGGGGGTCCGGGGAGCTGTTTTTT
TRBJ1-2 | TRBV5-1 | - | - | CASRDLTGGVRDGYTF | TGCGCCAGCAGGGACCTCACGGGAGGGGTCCGAGATGGCTACACCTTC
TRBJ1-1 | TRBV7-3 | few | - | CASSFGGKAEAFF | TGTGCCAGCAGCTTCGGGGGGAAGGCTGAAGCTTTCTTT
TRBJ1-2 | TRBV7-2 | - | TRBD1 | CASSSRQGLGYTF | TGTGCCAGCAGCTCCCGACAGGGTCTGGGCTACACCTTC
TRBJ2-1 | TRBV28 | - | TRBD1 | CASSVPGQGGLEQFF | TGTGCCAGCAGTGTCCCGGGACAGGGGGGATTGGAGCAGTTCTTC
TRBJ2-5 | TRBV27 | - | - | CASSLGGQLSTQYF | TGTGCCAGCAGTTTGGGGGGACAGCTTTCGACCCAGTACTTC
TRBJ1-1 | TRBV3-1/TRBV3-2 | - | - | CASSPGTYNTEAFF | TGTGCCAGCAGCCCCGGGACTTATAACACTGAAGCTTTCTTT
TRBJ2-7 | TRBV3-1/TRBV3-2 | - | TRBD1 | CASSQSPGTAYEQYF | TGTGCCAGCAGCCAATCTCCCGGGACAGCCTACGAGCAGTACTTC
TRBJ2-1 | TRBV14 | once | - | CASSPGASASFEQFF | TGTGCCAGCAGCCCCGGGGCTAGCGCCTCATTTGAGCAGTTCTTC
TRBJ1-2 | TRBV29-1 | - | - | CSVGEDYGYTF | TGCAGCGTCGGGGAGGACTATGGCTACACCTTC
TRBJ2-5 | TRBV27 | - | - | CACGPRDQYF | TGTGCCTGTGGGCCACGAGACCAGTACTTC
TRBJ1-2 | TRBV14 | - | TRBD1 | CASSHGGKDRNYGYTF | TGTGCCAGCAGCCATGGCGGGAAGGACAGGAACTATGGCTACACCTTC
TRBJ2-2 | TRBV6-5 | - | TRBD2 | CASSHGTSVAGELFF | TGTGCCAGCAGTCACGGGACTAGCGTGGCCGGGGAGCTGTTTTTT